This T cell receptor (beta chain) was retrieved from a study of CD8+ T cells in alopecia areata. Study-wide points: One nonresponder leaves baseline CD8+ expansion's link to response uncertain. Scalp clonality decreased significantly with tofacitinib, and so did expanded CD8+ clones among the top 100. Compared with normal scalp, lesional scalp had higher clonality and more expanded CD8+ clones.

Regarding treatment: oral pan-JAK inhibitor, 5-10 mg twice daily. CDR1 is SQVTM, CDR2 ANQGSEA, per germline. The CDR3 covers 13 residues. V was cut by 3 bases and J by 5 bases, with 13 bases left in between. cDNA serving as the sequencing template came from extracted, reverse transcribed RNA. Measured with immunoSEQ multiplex PCR; TCRdb has only the in-frame clones, and not every one. The data hold about 190,000 clones, with 60% observed a single time. This clone came up a few times. Its matching antigen is unknown. This TCR was sampled from a human donor with alopecia areata. The V call is TRBV29-1, the J call TRBJ1-2; D ambiguous. The specimen was CD4+ T cells sorted from blood, collected at week 24, from a patient treated with tofacitinib. The CDR3 nucleotides read TGCAGCGTTGAGAGGTTGCTCGGGTATGGCTACACCTTC. This encodes CSVERLLGYGYTF.